The 29 T cell receptor beta chains presented below share a single source sample, sequenced in a study of shared clonotypes between healthy human individuals. CD45RO-negative, CCR7-positively selected cells formed the naive CD8 fraction, excluding terminally differentiated effector memory CD45RA+ cells. The repertoire was sequenced with immunoSEQ multiplex PCR; TCRdb's copy has only in-frame clones and lacks some. The top ten hold about 1.7% of the sample, which has some 2.1 million clones, around 93% seen once. Sequencing used naive CD8+ T cells from PBMCs. The receptors were gathered from a man younger than 35 in good health. Some clones in this sample may be carry-over from other donors' samples.

V and J are TRBV6-5 and TRBJ2-7; 13 nucleotides align to TRBD2. The trim removed 3 bases at V and 6 bases at J, leaving 2 bases unmatched. Looked up from germline, CDR1 is MNHEY and CDR2 is SVGAGI. This CDR3 region has 14 residues. CDR3 loop: CASSYGLAGAEQYF. In nucleotides, the CDR3 is TGTGCCAGCAGTTATGGACTAGCGGGGGCCGAGCAGTACTTC.

As to this clone: Within the sample, other DNA sequences also encode this same CDR3. V usage is TRBV27 and J usage is TRBJ1-2, with 11 bases identical to TRBD1. The V and J ends lost 3 bases and 2 bases, in that order; junction bases with no gene match: 2. CDR1 MNHEY and CDR2 SMNVEV come from the germline V gene (reference sequence). The CDR3 is made up of 15 amino acids. DNA for the CDR3: TGTGCCAGCAGTTTTGGGACAGGGGGAAACTATGGCTACACCTTC. Its protein product is CASSFGTGGNYGYTF.

J is TRBJ2-1 and V is TRBV7-8; 11 bases map to TRBD2. Germline CDR1 SGHVS, CDR2 FQNEAQ. There are 16 residues in the CDR3. J was trimmed by 6 bases and V by 3 bases; bases with no gene match: 7. In DNA, the CDR3 is TGTGCCAGCAGCTTCCGACTAGCGGGATTGCTCAATGAGCAGTTCTTC. It encodes CASSFRLAGLLNEQFF.

This sequence joins TRBV6-1 and TRBJ1-5, with 7 bases aligning to TRBD1. The CDR3 extends over 16 amino acids. The V gene end was trimmed by 2 bases and the J gene end by 1 base; junction bases not matched to a gene: 5. Germline V gene sequence: CDR1 MNHNS, CDR2 SASEGT. This CDR3 reads CASSEWGRGSNQPQHF. CDR3 in DNA: TGTGCCAGCAGTGAATGGGGCAGGGGGAGCAATCAGCCCCAGCATTTT.

In DNA, the CDR3 is TGTGCCAGCAGTAGAGCGGGAGCCCACGCGAGCTCCTACGAGCAGTACTTC. It yields the protein CASSRAGAHASSYEQYF. J is TRBJ2-7 and V is TRBV2, with 8 bases fitting TRBD2. The junction had 12 bases not matched to a gene; V was cut back by 5 bases and J by 0 bases. Per the germline V gene, CDR1 is SNHLY and CDR2 is FYNNEI. The CDR3 is made up of 17 amino acids.

On this clone: Other nucleotide sequences from this sample produce the same CDR3. This rearrangement joins TRBV10-3 to TRBJ1-5, with D unresolved. Trimming took off 3 bases at V and 2 bases at J, with 8 bases between the two ends. The germline CDR1 and CDR2 sequences are ENHRY and SYGVKD. CDR3 size: 14 residues. The CDR3: CAISDPGGNQPQHF. The CDR3 coding sequence is TGTGCCATCAGTGACCCCGGCGGCAATCAGCCCCAGCATTTT.

Here the CDR3 reads CASSRDWDTGELFF. CDR3 coding DNA: TGTGCCAGTTCGCGGGACTGGGACACCGGGGAGCTGTTTTTT. The chain employs TRBV19 and TRBJ2-2; a possible D gene is TRBD2 (6 bases). With 8 bases removed from V and 3 bases from J, the gap between germline ends came to 13 bases. The CDR3 is 14 residues long. Germline-derived CDR1 and CDR2 are LNHDA and SQIVND (reference sequence).

The chain couples TRBV28 to TRBJ2-1; 9 bases are a match to TRBD1. V lost 5 bases, J lost 0 bases, and 8 bases stayed unmatched. Germline V gene sequence: CDR1 MDHEN, CDR2 SYDVKM. The CDR3 loop spans 17 amino acids. CDR3 region: CASSGDPGQGSYNEQFF. The DNA of the CDR3 is TGTGCCAGCAGTGGAGACCCGGGACAGGGCTCCTACAATGAGCAGTTCTTC.

The CDR3 coding sequence is TGTGCCAGCAGTGAAGGGATCTCCTATGGCTACACCTTC. This encodes CASSEGISYGYTF. V is TRBV25-1 and J is TRBJ1-2; D not resolved. The germline V gene encodes CDR1 MGHDK and CDR2 SYGVNS. The CDR3 length is 13 residues. Trimming took 2 bases from V and 4 from J, leaving 8 bases between them.

In the case of this clone: No DNA is shown, since the ends of the CDR3 on it are uncertain; the CDR3 is the one TCRdb lists. The V gene is TRBV21-1, the J gene TRBJ1-5; TRBD1 was called by the table and not checked on the DNA. TRBV21-1 is tagged as a pseudogene. The CDR3 is made up of 18 amino acids, end residues included. CDR3 region: CASFLWGQGIHSNQPQHF.

The gene calls are TRBV27 and TRBJ2-2; 8 nucleotides align to TRBD1. The V gene end was trimmed by 6 bases and the J gene end by 1 base; junction bases not matched to a gene: 13. The germline gives CDR1 MNHEY, CDR2 SMNVEV (reference sequence). The CDR3 loop spans 18 amino acids. The CDR3 DNA is TGTGCCAGCAGACCGACTCCAGGACAGGGACTGAACACCGGGGAGCTGTTTTTT. Amino acids: CASRPTPGQGLNTGELFF.

DNA of the CDR3: TGTGCCAGCAGTTCATGGGTACTAACCACCCTGACAAGTAGGGATACGCAGTATTTT. It encodes CASSSWVLTTLTSRDTQYF. The rearrangement joins TRBV28 to TRBJ2-3; no clear D gene. V gave up 4 bases and J gave up 6 bases, with 29 bases separating them. The germline V gene has CDR1 MDHEN and CDR2 SYDVKM. This CDR3 has 19 amino acids. Based on the CDR3 plus reference TRBV28 and TRBJ2-3, the full variable domain is DVKVTQSSRYLVKRTGEKVFLECVQDMDHENMFWYRQDPGLGLRLIYFSYDVKMKEKGDIPEGYSVSREKKERFSLILESASTNQTSMYLCASSSWVLTTLTSRDTQYFGPGTRLTVL.

This clone occurred once. This chain uses TRBV18 with TRBJ2-7; D may be TRBD2 (5 bases). Germline CDR1 is KGHSH and CDR2 is LQKENI. V was cut by 2 bases and J by 1 base, with 9 bases left in between. The CDR3 consists of 14 residues. Here the CDR3 reads CASSPIRGSYEQYF. CDR3 nucleotides: TGTGCCAGCTCACCAATCCGAGGGTCCTACGAGCAGTACTTC.

This chain connects TRBV6-1 to TRBJ1-2, with D hard to call. The CDR3 totals 17 residues. The V and J ends lost 2 bases and 7 bases respectively, with 23 bases between them. Germline-derived CDR1 and CDR2 are MNHNS and SASEGT. This chain's CDR3 is CASSERGRGGHPSGYTF. The CDR3 DNA follows: TGTGCCAGCAGTGAACGGGGTAGAGGAGGGCACCCCTCTGGCTACACCTTC.

V is TRBV27 and J is TRBJ1-1; unclear D gene. There are 15 residues in the CDR3. The V gene's germline CDR1 is MNHEY and CDR2 SMNVEV (reference sequence). V lost 2 bases and J 0 bases, leaving 10 bases between the germline ends. The DNA of the CDR3 is TGTGCCAGCAGTTTAAGCAGATCAGTGAACACTGAAGCTTTCTTT. Translating it yields CASSLSRSVNTEAFF.

This chain connects TRBV10-3 to TRBJ1-2, with a weak D call TRBD1 (6 bases). CDR3 length equals 11 residues. V was clipped by 5 bases and J by 8 bases, with 9 bases between them. Germline CDR1 and CDR2: ENHRY and SYGVKD. CDR3 sequence: CAISKGDGYTF. CDR3 DNA sequence: TGTGCCATCAGTAAGGGGGACGGCTACACCTTC.

The chain couples TRBV27 to TRBJ1-1; D unresolved. The CDR3 loop spans 13 amino acids. Trimming took off 7 bases at V and 1 base at J, with 10 bases between the two ends. Germline CDR1 MNHEY, CDR2 SMNVEV (reference sequence). The CDR3 region has the DNA TGTGCCAGCACCGGCAGCGGGAACACTGAAGCTTTCTTT. Its protein product is CASTGSGNTEAFF.

J is TRBJ1-1 and V is TRBV2; the D gene is possibly TRBD1 (6 bases). The CDR3 length is 13 residues. V shed 8 bases and J shed 5 bases, with 15 bases lying between them. Germline values: CDR1 SNHLY, CDR2 FYNNEI. The CDR3 loop is CASRTGRATEAFF. The CDR3 region has the DNA TGTGCCAGCCGTACAGGGCGAGCAACTGAAGCTTTCTTT. Full variable domain (remainder filled in from reference TRBV2 and TRBJ1-1): EPEVTQTPSHQVTQMGQEVILRCVPISNHLYFYWYRQILGQKVEFLVSFYNNEISEKSEIFDDQFSVERPDGSNFTLKIRSTKLEDSAMYFCASRTGRATEAFFGQGTRLTVV.

The CDR3 spells CASSLAVTGGGYEQYF. The CDR3 DNA reads as TGTGCCAGCAGCTTAGCGGTAACGGGAGGAGGTTACGAGCAGTACTTC. V and J are TRBV13 and TRBJ2-7; TRBD2 aligns across 7 bases. CDR1 is PRHDT, CDR2 FYEKMQ, per germline (reference sequence). V lost 1 base and J lost 4; bases outside the gene matches: 10. This CDR3 is 16 amino acids long.

This clone was recorded once. J is TRBJ2-1 and V is TRBV4-3; D is uncertain. The CDR3 loop spans 16 amino acids. Per the germline V gene, CDR1 is LGHNA and CDR2 is YSLEER. V was trimmed by 1 base and J by 0 bases, leaving 10 bases between them. CDR3 region: CASSQGVTSSYNEQFF. For the CDR3, the DNA is TGCGCCAGCAGCCAAGGGGTCACGAGCTCCTACAATGAGCAGTTCTTC.

The chain has TRBV30 and TRBJ2-7; 7 bases are a match to TRBD2. V lost 5 bases and J lost 5; bases outside the gene matches: 24. This CDR3 is 18 amino acids long. The germline CDR1 and CDR2 sequences are GTSNPN and SVGIG (reference sequence). The CDR3 region is CAWLFLRRVAGRFHEQYF. DNA of the CDR3: TGTGCCTGGCTTTTTCTCCGTAGGGTAGCGGGCCGTTTCCACGAGCAGTACTTC.

This chain's CDR3 is CASRARGELNQPQHF. Written as DNA, the CDR3 is TGTGCCAGCAGGGCGAGGGGAGAACTCAATCAGCCCCAGCATTTT. This chain links TRBV27 with TRBJ1-5; possibly TRBD1 for D (5 bases). In germline, CDR1 is MNHEY, CDR2 SMNVEV (reference sequence). CDR3 length equals 15 residues. V lost 6 bases, J lost 3 bases, and 15 bases lay in between.

This chain's CDR3 is CASSSGQANQPQHF. As DNA, the CDR3 is TGTGCCAGCAGTTCGGGACAGGCTAATCAGCCCCAGCATTTT. This chain joins TRBV28 and TRBJ1-5; 8 bases are a match to TRBD1. Trimming cost V 4 bases and J 4 bases; bases outside gene matches: 3. The V gene's germline CDR1 is MDHEN and CDR2 SYDVKM. The CDR3 runs 14 residues.

The chain has TRBV11-2 and TRBJ2-1, with 10 bases aligning to TRBD2. Germline lookup yields CDR1 SGHAT and CDR2 FQNNGV. The CDR3 extends over 14 amino acids. V lost 2 bases to trimming and J lost 8 bases; unmatched junction nucleotides: 3. This CDR3 is CASSLIAGGDEQFF. The CDR3 DNA follows: TGTGCCAGCAGCTTAATAGCGGGAGGCGATGAGCAGTTCTTC. The whole variable domain, filled in from reference TRBV11-2 and TRBJ2-1, reads EAGVAQSPRYKIIEKRQSVAFWCNPISGHATLYWYQQILGQGPKLLIQFQNNGVVDDSQLPKDRFSAERLKGVDSTLKIQPAKLEDSAVYLCASSLIAGGDEQFFGPGTRLTVL.

This clone was seen a handful of times. The genes are TRBV5-1 and TRBJ1-1, with D possibly being TRBD1 (6 bases). V shed 3 bases and J shed 0 bases, with 9 bases lying between them. CDR1 SGHRS and CDR2 YFSETQ come from the germline V gene. CDR3 length: 14 amino acids. In DNA, the CDR3 is TGCGCCAGCAGCTCCGGGACAATGAACACTGAAGCTTTCTTT. This codes for CASSSGTMNTEAFF.

This chain joins TRBV6-1 and TRBJ2-7, with D perhaps TRBD1 (6 bases). The V gene's germline CDR1 is MNHNS and CDR2 SASEGT. Trimming left V 0 bases short and J 3 bases short, with 12 bases between. This CDR3 is 15 amino acids long. For the CDR3, the DNA is TGTGCCAGCAGTGAAGCGCGCAGGGGTATCTACGAGCAGTACTTC. It encodes CASSEARRGIYEQYF.

V gene TRBV9 combines with J gene TRBJ2-1, with 8 bases that match TRBD2. The CDR3 spans 16 residues. Per the germline V gene, CDR1 is SGDLS and CDR2 is YYNGEE. V shed 2 bases, J shed 2 bases, and the junction held 6 bases outside the gene matches. CDR3 sequence reads: CASSVRAGVTYNEQFF. As DNA, the CDR3 is TGTGCCAGCAGCGTTAGAGCGGGAGTTACCTACAATGAGCAGTTCTTC.

V is TRBV4-1 and J is TRBJ1-5; D call uncertain. From germline, CDR1 is MGHRA and CDR2 YSYEKL. The CDR3 sequence is 16 residues long. The germline V and J ends were trimmed by 1 base and 6 bases, with 16 bases remaining between them. CDR3 region: CASSQVPGGWGQPQHF. Written as DNA, the CDR3 is TGCGCCAGCAGCCAAGTCCCGGGAGGCTGGGGTCAGCCCCAGCATTTT.

The chain carries TRBV28 and TRBJ1-1, with a tentative D call TRBD1 (6 bases). V shed 3 bases and J shed 5 bases, with 19 bases lying between them. There are 16 residues in the CDR3. Germline CDR1 and CDR2: MDHEN and SYDVKM. The CDR3 here is CASSFPTGTIGTEAFF. CDR3 bases: TGTGCCAGCAGTTTCCCGACAGGCACGATAGGGACTGAAGCTTTCTTT. Filled out from reference TRBV28 and TRBJ1-1, the complete variable domain reads DVKVTQSSRYLVKRTGEKVFLECVQDMDHENMFWYRQDPGLGLRLIYFSYDVKMKEKGDIPEGYSVSREKKERFSLILESASTNQTSMYLCASSFPTGTIGTEAFFGQGTRLTVV.